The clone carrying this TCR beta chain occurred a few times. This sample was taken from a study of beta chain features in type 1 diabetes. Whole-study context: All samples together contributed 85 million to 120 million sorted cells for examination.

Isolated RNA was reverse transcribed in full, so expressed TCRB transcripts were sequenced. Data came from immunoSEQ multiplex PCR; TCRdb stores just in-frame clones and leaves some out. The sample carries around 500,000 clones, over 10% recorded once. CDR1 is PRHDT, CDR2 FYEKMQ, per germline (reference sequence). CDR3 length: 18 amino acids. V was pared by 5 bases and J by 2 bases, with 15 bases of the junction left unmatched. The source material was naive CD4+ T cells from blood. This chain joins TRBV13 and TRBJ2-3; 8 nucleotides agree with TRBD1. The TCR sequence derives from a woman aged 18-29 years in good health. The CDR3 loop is CASSLSPGRGPYTDTQYF. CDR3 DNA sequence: TGTGCCAGCAGCCTATCCCCGGGCAGGGGGCCTTACACAGATACGCAGTATTTT.